This T cell receptor beta chain emerged from a study of T-cell reconstitution after alpha-beta-depleted transplantation in children. Broader study findings: After one year, T-cell counts and TCRbeta diversity mostly came from new T cells. At day 60, the high TCRbeta diversity found in some patients originated from recipient T cells and thymic progenitors that had survived. Reportedly, only several hundred clones from non-depleted graft cells drove alpha-beta T-cell counts at about two months.

Ten or more counts support this clonotype. What it recognizes is unknown. During its preparation, the TCRbeta library received unique molecular identifiers. TCRdb processed the PCR reads anew with MiXCR; each CDR3 protein has one entry. The top ten hold approximately 2.1% of the sample, which has hundreds of thousands of distinct CDR3 sequences, about an eighth seen once. The CDR3 is made up of 13 amino acids. V lost 1 base and J lost 7, with 8 bases in between. The germline V gene has CDR1 MNHEY and CDR2 SVGEGT. The sample was PBMCs, mostly from graft donor cells, taken 360 days after TCRalphabeta/CD19-depleted stem cell transplant. V and J are TRBV6-2 or TRBV6-3 and TRBJ2-1, with D possibly matching TRBD2 (6 bases). The source of this sequence is a male patient younger than 18 who had a stem cell transplant for acute myeloid leukemia, so the T cells may come from the graft donor. The CDR3 DNA follows: TGTGCCAGCAGTTACTACCGGGAGAATGAGCAGTTCTTC. This translates into CASSYYRENEQFF.